The table lists the clone carrying this TCR beta chain with many counts. As yet, its antigen is unknown. This sample is part of a study of T-cell memory formation after mild COVID-19. Study observations and caveats: Among clones contracting day 15 to 85, CD4/CD8 was balanced, whereas later expanders leaned CD4+. Cross-reactive memory apparently joined, as some responding clones appeared in pre-infection memory. SARS-CoV-2 specificity of second-wave clones peaking day 37 was unconfirmed.

TCRdb used MiXCR to reprocess the 5' RACE reads, holding one entry per CDR3 protein. The sample carries about 180,000 distinct CDR3 sequences, less than 20% recorded once. Sequencing was carried out using PBMCs or a T cell subset sorted from them (not recorded which). This TCR was recovered from a man between 18 and 29 years old who had mild COVID-19 (a few samples of this study predate the infection). Cell type and time point are not known.

CDR3 residues: CASSKNVEGQETQYF. The CDR3 DNA reads as TGTGCCAGCAGCAAAAATGTCGAGGGGCAAGAGACCCAGTACTTC. The chain carries TRBV9 and TRBJ2-5; the D call may be TRBD1 or TRBD2 (5 bases each). From germline, CDR1 is SGDLS and CDR2 YYNGEE. This CDR3 has 15 amino acids. The V and J ends lost 4 bases and 2 bases respectively, with 15 bases between them.